This TCR beta chain comes out of a study of memory CD4+ T cells and cytomegalovirus serostatus. Of note for this clone: As yet, its antigen is unknown.

Original processing methods: Out-of-frame sequences were removed, leaving a few million distinct TCRbeta sequences. Clones were sequenced by immunoSEQ multiplex PCR, and TCRdb holds only the in-frame ones, with some missing. For V, J and clone size, that table is used; D and trimming come from the DNA. The profile shows approximately 45,000 clones, approximately 80% of them singletons. The CDR3 is 15 amino acids. Germline CDR1 reads SGHRS; CDR2 reads YFSETQ. The ends were cut back, 5 bases at V and 0 bases at J, with 15 bases in the middle. Study conclusions and caveats: Suggested: most of the CMV-linked TCR signature lies in CD4+ memory cells. Of more than 150 reported CMV TCRbeta sequences, 60 to 85 were found in memory CD4+ repertoires.

Single viable CD3+CD4+CD8-CD45RO+ cells were sorted as the memory CD4+ T cells. The receptor was isolated from an adult in good health and CMV-seronegative. The sequenced sample consisted of memory CD4+ T cells from blood. The J gene is TRBJ2-7, the V gene TRBV5-1; D is ambiguous. This chain's CDR3 is CASRPLMSASYEQYF. In DNA form, the CDR3 reads TGCGCCAGCAGACCCTTGATGAGCGCCTCCTACGAGCAGTACTTC.